Listed below are T cell receptor beta chains from one sample, sequenced in a study of cytomegalovirus exposure and HLA in healthy donors. Assay used: immunoSEQ multiplex PCR; TCRdb lists only in-frame clones, some missing. Seen here are about 45,000 clones, approximately 78% observed once, and the top ten hold around 3.5%. The source material was PBMCs. Receptor source: a woman younger than 45 in good health and CMV-seronegative. The CDR3 runs from the conserved cysteine through the conserved F or W. A D gene is named only where the DNA matches it firmly. The listing skips clone size in some rows; elsewhere it reads once, few, many or a size class.

>.|.|TRBV30|TRBJ2-7
TGTGCCTGGGAGGTCGGGGCGGGGGAGCAGTACTTC
CAWEVGAGEQYF
>.|.|TRBV27|TRBJ2-1
TGTGCCAGCAGTACCCCCGTGGACGGGGATGAGCAGTTCTTC
CASSTPVDGDEQFF
>.|.|TRBV13|TRBJ2-7
TGTGCCAGCAGCTCTGGGGGCCAGATAAAGCAGTACTTC
CASSSGGQIKQYF
>.|.|TRBV6-5|TRBJ1-1
TGTGCCAGCAGTTACTTCGCCTCGGCAGGGAACACTGAAGCTTTCTTT
CASSYFASAGNTEAFF
>TRBD1|.|TRBV6-6|TRBJ2-6
TGTGCCAGCAGTTCGACAGGGTCCGGGGCCAACGTCCTGACTTTC
CASSSTGSGANVLTF
>.|few|TRBV5-8|TRBJ2-7
TGTGCCAGCAGCTTGGGCGGGACGGAGAGAAGGTACTTC
CASSLGGTERRYF
>.|.|TRBV15|TRBJ1-2
TGTGCCACCAGCAGAGATCGGGGGGCGGGTGGCTACACCTTC
CATSRDRGAGGYTF
>.|.|TRBV30|TRBJ1-1
TGTGCCTGGAGAACCCCCGCCTCAGAGGGCGGTGAAGCTTTCTTT
CAWRTPASEGGEAFF
>TRBD1|.|TRBV15|TRBJ2-7
TGTGCCACCAGCGCTTCGACAGGGAGCTACGAGCAGTACTTC
CATSASTGSYEQYF
>.|.|TRBV9|TRBJ2-3
TGTGCCAGCAGCGTAGGACTAGAAACAGATACGCAGTATTTT
CASSVGLETDTQYF
>.|.|TRBV30|TRBJ2-7
TGTGCCTGGACCAAAAAACAGGGCCAAGGCTACGAGCAGTACTTC
CAWTKKQGQGYEQYF
>.|few|TRBV4-1|TRBJ1-4
TGCGCCAGCAGCCAAGATGAGGGGAGGTTTGCTAATGAAAAACTGTTTTTT
CASSQDEGRFANEKLFF
>.|few|TRBV18|TRBJ1-5
TGTGCCAGCTCACCGTACAGGGATAGTCAGCCCCAGCATTTT
CASSPYRDSQPQHF
>TRBD1|.|TRBV11-2|TRBJ2-5
TGTGCCAGCAGCTCCCGGGACAGCCAAGAGACCCAGTACTTC
CASSSRDSQETQYF
>.|.|TRBV5-1|TRBJ2-7
TGCGCCAGCAGCTTGGCCACTCGGGGTGTCGAGCAGTACTTC
CASSLATRGVEQYF
>.|.|TRBV30|TRBJ1-4
TGTGCCTGGAGTGGGATACCTCCGGGAGAAAAACTGTTTTTT
CAWSGIPPGEKLFF
>.|.|TRBV11-2|TRBJ2-5
TGTGCCAGCAGCTTCTCGGGACTCCAAGAGACCCAGTACTTC
CASSFSGLQETQYF
>.|.|TRBV10-3|TRBJ1-1
TGTGCCATCAGGAGGGATAGGGACACTGAAGCTTTCTTT
CAIRRDRDTEAFF
>TRBD1|.|TRBV2|TRBJ1-4
TGTGCCAGCAGTACCGGGACAGGGTTTGAAAAACTGTTTTTT
CASSTGTGFEKLFF
>TRBD1|once|TRBV29-1|TRBJ2-2
TGCAGCGTTGAACGGGCAGGGGGCGGCACCGGGGAGCTGTTTTTT
CSVERAGGGTGELFF
>TRBD1|.|TRBV5-1|TRBJ2-3
TGCGCCAGCGGGACAGGGACTGATACGCAGTATTTT
CASGTGTDTQYF
>TRBD2|.|TRBV4-2|TRBJ2-7
TGTGCCAGCAGCCATGAAGCGGGAGCTACCTCCTACGAGCAGTACTTC
CASSHEAGATSYEQYF
>TRBD1|.|TRBV13|TRBJ1-2
TGTGCCAGCAGCACAGAGACAGGGATTGCGAACTATGGCTACACCTTC
CASSTETGIANYGYTF
>.|.|TRBV5-1|TRBJ1-5
TGCGCCAGCAGCTTGCGGATGAACAGGGCTTCGGATCAGCCCCAGCATTTT
CASSLRMNRASDQPQHF
>TRBD1|.|TRBV30|TRBJ1-4
TGTGCCTGGAGGGGCACAGGGGGATTTACTAATGAAAAACTGTTTTTT
CAWRGTGGFTNEKLFF
>TRBD1|.|TRBV5-1|TRBJ2-7
TGCGCCAGCAGCCGGACAGGGTTAACCTACGAGCAGTACTTC
CASSRTGLTYEQYF
>.|.|TRBV28|TRBJ1-5
TGTGCCAGCATATTAGGATTGAGGAATCAGCCCCAGCATTTT
CASILGLRNQPQHF
>TRBD1|.|TRBV2|TRBJ2-7
TGTGCCAGCAGGGTGACAGGGCACTACGAGCAGTACTTC
CASRVTGHYEQYF
>TRBD1|.|TRBV5-1|TRBJ2-7
TGCGCCAGCAGCTTGGCACAGGGGGCTTCCTACGAGCAGTACTTC
CASSLAQGASYEQYF
>TRBD2|few|TRBV6-6|TRBJ2-7
TGTGCCAGCAGCTCCCCCGGCCTAGCGGGCTACGAGCAGTACTTC
CASSSPGLAGYEQYF
>TRBD2|.|TRBV29-1|TRBJ2-3
TGCAGCGTCCAGACTAGCGGTTCTACCACAGATACGCAGTATTTT
CSVQTSGSTTDTQYF
>TRBD2|.|TRBV7-2|TRBJ2-7
TGTGCCAGCAGCTTACGGGGGGGCTCCTCCTACGAGCAGTACTTC
CASSLRGGSSYEQYF
>TRBD1|.|TRBV6-5|TRBJ1-1
TGTGCCAGCAGTTACTCGGGCAGGGGGAGCACTGAAGCTTTCTTT
CASSYSGRGSTEAFF
>.|.|TRBV29-1|TRBJ2-1
TGCAGCATAACCACAGGGCAAGCTGAGCAGTTCTTC
CSITTGQAEQFF
>TRBD2|few|TRBV2|TRBJ2-2
TGTGCCAGCAGTGTTCTGGCGGGGGGTACCGGGGAGCTGTTTTTT
CASSVLAGGTGELFF
>TRBD1|.|TRBV7-9|TRBJ2-5
TGTGCCAGCAGCCATACAGGGGCCCAAGAGACCCAGTACTTC
CASSHTGAQETQYF
>TRBD2|.|TRBV5-1|TRBJ2-2
TGCGCCAGCAGCTCTAGCGGGGGGGCCAACGGGGAGCTGTTTTTT
CASSSSGGANGELFF
>TRBD1|.|TRBV5-4|TRBJ2-2
TGTGCCAGCAGCTTGACCGGACAGGGGAACACCGGGGAGCTGTTTTTT
CASSLTGQGNTGELFF
>.|.|TRBV28|TRBJ2-7
TGTGCCAGCAGTTCCCTTGGGGGGACAGAGGGAACCGAGCAGTACTTC
CASSSLGGTEGTEQYF
>TRBD1|.|TRBV7-8|TRBJ2-1
TGTGCCAGCAGCTCCCGACAGGGGGCTTACAATGAGCAGTTCTTC
CASSSRQGAYNEQFF
>.|.|TRBV27|TRBJ2-7
TGTGCCAGCAGTTTTGGCAGGGCCTACGAGCAGTACTTC
CASSFGRAYEQYF
>TRBD1|once|TRBV27|TRBJ1-2
TGTGCCAGATCGACAGGGGGCGGCTACACCTTC
CARSTGGGYTF
>.|.|TRBV6-5|TRBJ2-3
TGTGCCAGCAAGCCAGGGCTGAGCACAGATACGCAGTATTTT
CASKPGLSTDTQYF
>TRBD2|.|TRBV7-2|TRBJ2-7
TGTGCCAGCAGCCCCCGAGGCGGGGGGGTCTTCGAGCAGTACTTC
CASSPRGGGVFEQYF
>TRBD1|.|TRBV30|TRBJ1-6
TGTGCCTGGAGTATCCAGGGGGCGCAAAGTTCACCCCTCCACTTT
CAWSIQGAQSSPLHF
>TRBD2|.|TRBV30|TRBJ2-1
TGTGCCTGGAGTGCAAAGTTGGGCGGGAGCTCCTACAATGAGCAGTTCTTC
CAWSAKLGGSSYNEQFF
>.|.|TRBV6-4|TRBJ2-1
TGTGCCAGCAGTGACTCGAGCGGGACAGGTAACAATGAGCAGTTCTTC
CASSDSSGTGNNEQFF
>.|once|TRBV5-1|TRBJ2-1
TGCGCCAGCAGCCTACTCAAAGACTACAACACACCGAATGAGCAGTTCTTC
CASSLLKDYNTPNEQFF
>TRBD2|few|TRBV28|TRBJ2-7
TGTGCCAGCAGTTTACCGCTAGCGGGGGGTAGTTACGAGCAGTACTTC
CASSLPLAGGSYEQYF
>.|.|TRBV4-1|TRBJ1-6
TGCGCCAGCAGCCATGGGGGAGGTTATAATTCACCCCTCCACTTT
CASSHGGGYNSPLHF
>TRBD1|.|TRBV29-1|TRBJ2-7
TGCAGCGCACAAAGCACAGGGGGCGAGTCCTACGAGCAGTACTTC
CSAQSTGGESYEQYF
>.|.|TRBV27|TRBJ1-1
TGTGCCAGCAGTTGGGCAGGGGACACTGAAGCTTTCTTT
CASSWAGDTEAFF
>.|.|TRBV5-4|TRBJ1-1
TGTGCCAGCAGCCGGACAGAGAACACTGAAGCTTTCTTT
CASSRTENTEAFF
>.|.|TRBV6-5|TRBJ1-2
TGTGCCAGCAGTTACTTAGGGACGGGAGGGGGCTACACCTTC
CASSYLGTGGGYTF
>TRBD2|.|TRBV11-2|TRBJ2-3
TGTGCCAGCAGCTTCACGGGGCTAGCGGACACAGATACGCAGTATTTT
CASSFTGLADTDTQYF
>.|.|TRBV5-1|TRBJ2-7
TGCGCCAGCAGGAGCGACTCCTACGAGCAGTACTTC
CASRSDSYEQYF
>TRBD1|.|TRBV6-5|TRBJ1-1
TGTGCCAGCAGTCAAACCCAGGGGGCCACTGAAGCTTTCTTT
CASSQTQGATEAFF
>.|once|TRBV5-6|TRBJ2-7
TGTGCCAGCAGCGTCGCGGGGCGGACCCACGAGCAGTACTTC
CASSVAGRTHEQYF
>.|.|TRBV6-1|TRBJ1-5
TGTGCCAGCCATATTATGACAGAGAATCAGCCCCAGCATTTT
CASHIMTENQPQHF
>.|few|TRBV7-6|TRBJ1-5
TGTGCCAGCAGCTTAGCAGGGGACAATCAGCCCCAGCATTTT
CASSLAGDNQPQHF